The rows below give T cell receptor beta chains drawn from one sample of a study of CD8+CD57+ T cells in acquired aplastic anemia. One entry per CDR3 protein, called by TCRdb with MiXCR from the reads. Among under 500,000 distinct CDR3 sequences listed, about a third were seen once. Material for sequencing was sorted CD4+, CD8+, or CD8+CD57+ T cells (not recorded which) from PBMCs. These receptors all come from a human donor with aplastic anemia. The conserved cysteine and the conserved F or W are not part of the CDR3 here.

v_gene: TRBV11-2; CDR3aa: ASSRDSRDTDTQY
v_gene: TRBV2; CDR3aa: ASSEIREFNYGYT
v_gene: TRBV30; CDR3aa: AWDRGQNIQY
v_gene: TRBV9; CDR3aa: ASSVASGWGRSPLH
v_gene: TRBV5-1; CDR3aa: ASSATRQGETQY
v_gene: TRBV7-2; CDR3aa: ASSSSQETQY
v_gene: TRBV7-3; CDR3aa: ASSPGGGGGYT
v_gene: TRBV20-1; CDR3aa: SAWSTGGAESSYNEQF
v_gene: TRBV25-1; CDR3aa: ASSEYGGKQY
v_gene: TRBV7-3; CDR3aa: ASSSRPGGELF
v_gene: TRBV2; CDR3aa: ASSLVGTSGSQETQY
v_gene: TRBV29-1; CDR3aa: SVVLGGNQPQH
v_gene: TRBV2; CDR3aa: ASDRGMNTEAF
v_gene: TRBV13; CDR3aa: ASSEGGPSSYEQY
v_gene: TRBV20-1; CDR3aa: SAKRSQGYGYGYT
v_gene: TRBV27; CDR3aa: ASSPGNHYGYT
v_gene: TRBV5-1; CDR3aa: ASSLVPAGNEQF
v_gene: TRBV10-3; CDR3aa: AVWGGGNEQF
v_gene: TRBV10-3; CDR3aa: AIHEGPSPLH
v_gene: TRBV7-2; CDR3aa: ASSSGTDTDTQY
v_gene: TRBV7-2; CDR3aa: ASSLRLFSHEQY
v_gene: TRBV5-1; CDR3aa: ASSLAYWREQDERY
v_gene: TRBV9; CDR3aa: ASSTRGADTQY
v_gene: TRBV20-1; CDR3aa: SAIGGRSYNEQF
v_gene: TRBV7-9; CDR3aa: ASSLAARGAGELF
v_gene: TRBV7-3; CDR3aa: ASSLNTPLRGQGGYEQY
v_gene: TRBV18; CDR3aa: ASSPYPEDTQY
v_gene: TRBV5-1; CDR3aa: ASSLVTDTDTQY